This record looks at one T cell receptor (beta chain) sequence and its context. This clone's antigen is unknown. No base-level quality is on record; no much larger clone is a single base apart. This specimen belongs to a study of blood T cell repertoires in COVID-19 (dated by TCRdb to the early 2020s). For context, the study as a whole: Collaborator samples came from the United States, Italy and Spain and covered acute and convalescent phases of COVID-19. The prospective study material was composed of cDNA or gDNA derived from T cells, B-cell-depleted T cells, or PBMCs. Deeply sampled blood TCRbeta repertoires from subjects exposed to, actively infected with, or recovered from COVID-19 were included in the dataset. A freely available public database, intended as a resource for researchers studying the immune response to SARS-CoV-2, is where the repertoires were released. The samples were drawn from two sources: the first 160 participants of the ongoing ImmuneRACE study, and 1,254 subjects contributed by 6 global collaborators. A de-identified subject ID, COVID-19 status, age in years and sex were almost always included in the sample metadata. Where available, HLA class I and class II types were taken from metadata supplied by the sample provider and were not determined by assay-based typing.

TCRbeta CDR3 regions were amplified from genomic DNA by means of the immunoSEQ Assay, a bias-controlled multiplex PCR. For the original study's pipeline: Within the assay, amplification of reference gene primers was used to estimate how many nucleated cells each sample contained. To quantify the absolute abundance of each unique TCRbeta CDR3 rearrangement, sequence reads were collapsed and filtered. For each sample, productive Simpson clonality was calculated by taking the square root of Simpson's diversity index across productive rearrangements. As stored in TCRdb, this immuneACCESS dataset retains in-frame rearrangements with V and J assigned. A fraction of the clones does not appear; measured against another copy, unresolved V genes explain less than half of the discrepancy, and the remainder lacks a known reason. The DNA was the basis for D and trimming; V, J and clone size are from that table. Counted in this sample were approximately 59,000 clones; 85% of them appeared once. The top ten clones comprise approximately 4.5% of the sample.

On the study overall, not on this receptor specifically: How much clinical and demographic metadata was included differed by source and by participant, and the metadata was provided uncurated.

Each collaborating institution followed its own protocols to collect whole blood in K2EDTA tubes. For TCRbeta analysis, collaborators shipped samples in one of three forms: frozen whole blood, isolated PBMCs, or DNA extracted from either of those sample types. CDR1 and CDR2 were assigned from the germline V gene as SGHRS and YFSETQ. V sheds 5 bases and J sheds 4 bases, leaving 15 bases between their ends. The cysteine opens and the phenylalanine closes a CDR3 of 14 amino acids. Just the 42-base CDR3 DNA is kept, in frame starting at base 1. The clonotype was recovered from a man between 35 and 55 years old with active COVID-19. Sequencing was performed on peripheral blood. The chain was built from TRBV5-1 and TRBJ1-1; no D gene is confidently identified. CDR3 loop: CASSLTRTGTEAFF. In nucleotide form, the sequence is TGCGCCAGCAGTCTTACCAGAACGGGCACTGAAGCTTTCTTT.